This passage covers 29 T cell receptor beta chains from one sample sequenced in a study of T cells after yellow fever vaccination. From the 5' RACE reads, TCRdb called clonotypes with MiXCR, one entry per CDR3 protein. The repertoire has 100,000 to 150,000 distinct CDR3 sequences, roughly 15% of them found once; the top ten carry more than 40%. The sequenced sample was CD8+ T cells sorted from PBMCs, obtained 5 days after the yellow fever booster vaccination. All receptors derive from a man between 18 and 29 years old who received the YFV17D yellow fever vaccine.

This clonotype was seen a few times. The CDR3 here is CASSQAGGASGELFF. CDR3 nucleotide sequence: TGTGCCAGCAGTCAAGCGGGGGGGGCCTCCGGGGAGCTGTTTTTT. The V gene is TRBV7-8, the J gene TRBJ2-2; TRBD2 agrees at 10 bases. This CDR3 is built from 15 residues. V shed 6 bases and J 6 bases; nucleotides not matched to a gene: 7. The germline V gene encodes CDR1 SGHVS and CDR2 FQNEAQ.

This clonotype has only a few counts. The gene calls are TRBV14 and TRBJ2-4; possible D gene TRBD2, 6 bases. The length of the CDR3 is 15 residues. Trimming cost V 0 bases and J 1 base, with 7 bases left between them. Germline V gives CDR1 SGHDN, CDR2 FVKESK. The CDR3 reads CASSQDRGAKNIQYF. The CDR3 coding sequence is TGTGCCAGCAGCCAAGATCGGGGGGCCAAAAACATTCAGTACTTC.

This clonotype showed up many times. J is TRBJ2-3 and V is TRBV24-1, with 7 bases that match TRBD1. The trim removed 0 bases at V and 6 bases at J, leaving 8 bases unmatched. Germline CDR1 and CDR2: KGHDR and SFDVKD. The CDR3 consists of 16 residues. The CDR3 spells CATSDLTDRAADTQYF. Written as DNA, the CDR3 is TGTGCCACCAGTGATTTGACCGACAGGGCAGCCGATACGCAGTATTTT.

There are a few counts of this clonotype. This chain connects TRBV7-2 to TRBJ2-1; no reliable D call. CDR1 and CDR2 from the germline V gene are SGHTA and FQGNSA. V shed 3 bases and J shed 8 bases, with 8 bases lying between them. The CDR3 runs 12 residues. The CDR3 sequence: CASSFGGDEQFF. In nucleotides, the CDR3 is TGTGCCAGCAGCTTTGGTGGGGATGAGCAGTTCTTC.

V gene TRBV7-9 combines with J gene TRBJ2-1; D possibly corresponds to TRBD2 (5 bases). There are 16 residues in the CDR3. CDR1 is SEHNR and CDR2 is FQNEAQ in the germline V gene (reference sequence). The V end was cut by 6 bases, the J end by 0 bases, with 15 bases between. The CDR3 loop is CASSSDFASSYNEQFF. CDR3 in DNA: TGTGCCAGCAGTTCGGACTTTGCGAGCTCCTACAATGAGCAGTTCTTC.

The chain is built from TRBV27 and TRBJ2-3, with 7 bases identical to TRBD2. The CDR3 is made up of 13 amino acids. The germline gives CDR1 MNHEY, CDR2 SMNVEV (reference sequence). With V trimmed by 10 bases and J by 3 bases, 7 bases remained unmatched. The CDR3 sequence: CATGLGGTDTQYF. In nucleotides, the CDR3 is TGTGCCACGGGGCTGGGGGGGACAGATACGCAGTATTTT.

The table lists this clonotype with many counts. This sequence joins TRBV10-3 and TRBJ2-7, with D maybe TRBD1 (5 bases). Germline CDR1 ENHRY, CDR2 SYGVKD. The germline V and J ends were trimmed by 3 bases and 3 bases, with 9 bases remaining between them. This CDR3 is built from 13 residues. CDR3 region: CAISDKGDYEQYV. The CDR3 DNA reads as TGTGCCATCAGTGATAAAGGGGACTACGAGCAGTACGTC.

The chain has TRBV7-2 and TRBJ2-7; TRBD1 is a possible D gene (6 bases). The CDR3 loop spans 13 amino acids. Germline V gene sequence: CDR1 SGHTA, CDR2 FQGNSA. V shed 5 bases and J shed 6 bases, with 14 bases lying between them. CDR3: CASSTLTGSEQYV. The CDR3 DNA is TGTGCCAGCAGCACTCTGACAGGATCCGAGCAGTACGTC.

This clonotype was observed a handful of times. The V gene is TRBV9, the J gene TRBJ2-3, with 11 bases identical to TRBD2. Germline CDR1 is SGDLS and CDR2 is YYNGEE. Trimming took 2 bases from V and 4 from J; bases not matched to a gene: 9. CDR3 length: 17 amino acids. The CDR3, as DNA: TGTGCCAGCAGCGTGTTTAGCGGGGGGGCTCAATCAGATACGCAGTATTTT. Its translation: CASSVFSGGAQSDTQYF.

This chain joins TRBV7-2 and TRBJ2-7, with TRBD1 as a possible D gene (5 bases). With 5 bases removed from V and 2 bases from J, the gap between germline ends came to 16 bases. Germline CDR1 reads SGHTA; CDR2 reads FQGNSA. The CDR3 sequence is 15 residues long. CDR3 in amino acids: CASSKGPRATYEQYF. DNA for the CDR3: TGTGCCAGCAGCAAGGGGCCCAGGGCCACCTACGAGCAGTACTTC.

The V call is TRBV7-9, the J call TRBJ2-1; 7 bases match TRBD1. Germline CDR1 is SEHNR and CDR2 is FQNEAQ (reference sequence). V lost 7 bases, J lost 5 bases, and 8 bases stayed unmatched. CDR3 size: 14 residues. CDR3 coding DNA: TGTGCCAGCAATCGAGGCAGGGGGAACAATGAGCAGTTCTTC. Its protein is CASNRGRGNNEQFF.

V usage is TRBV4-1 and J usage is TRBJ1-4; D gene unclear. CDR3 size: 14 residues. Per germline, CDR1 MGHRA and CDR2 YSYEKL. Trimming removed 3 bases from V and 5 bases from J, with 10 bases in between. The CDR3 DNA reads TGCGCCAGCAGCCACCCCAATTCGAATGAAAAACTGTTTTTT. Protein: CASSHPNSNEKLFF.

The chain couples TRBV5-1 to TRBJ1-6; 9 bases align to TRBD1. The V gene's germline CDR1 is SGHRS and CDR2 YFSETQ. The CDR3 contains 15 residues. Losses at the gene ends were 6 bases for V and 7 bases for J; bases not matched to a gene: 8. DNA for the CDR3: TGCGCCAGCAACGAAGGACAGGGGTTCAATTCACCCCTCCACTTT. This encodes CASNEGQGFNSPLHF.

The CDR3 sequence is CASTWKGGPTEAFF. Written as DNA, the CDR3 is TGTGCCAGCACCTGGAAGGGAGGCCCCACTGAAGCTTTCTTT. V usage is TRBV12-3 or TRBV12-4 and J usage is TRBJ1-1, with no clear D. Trimming took 7 bases from V and 4 from J, leaving 16 bases between them. The CDR3 runs to 14 residues.

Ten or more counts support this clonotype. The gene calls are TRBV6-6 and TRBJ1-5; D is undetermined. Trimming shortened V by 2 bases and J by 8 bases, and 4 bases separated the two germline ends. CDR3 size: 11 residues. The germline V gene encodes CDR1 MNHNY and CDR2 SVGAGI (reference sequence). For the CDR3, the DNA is TGTGCCAGCAGTTACGGGGAGCCCCAGCATTTT. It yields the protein CASSYGEPQHF.

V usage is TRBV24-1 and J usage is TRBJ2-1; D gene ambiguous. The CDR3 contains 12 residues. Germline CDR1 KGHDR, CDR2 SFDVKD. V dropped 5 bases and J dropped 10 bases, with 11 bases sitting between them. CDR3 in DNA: TGTGCCACCAGTGCCCCCGATGCGGAGCAGTTCTTC. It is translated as CATSAPDAEQFF.

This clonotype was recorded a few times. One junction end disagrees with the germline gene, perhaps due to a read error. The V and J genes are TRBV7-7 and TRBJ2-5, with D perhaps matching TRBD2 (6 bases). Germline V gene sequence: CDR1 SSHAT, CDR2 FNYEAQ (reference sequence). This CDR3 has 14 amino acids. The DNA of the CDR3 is TGTGCTAGCAGCTTAGGTCGGGGGAGTGAGACCCAGTACTTC. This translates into CASSLGRGSETQYF.

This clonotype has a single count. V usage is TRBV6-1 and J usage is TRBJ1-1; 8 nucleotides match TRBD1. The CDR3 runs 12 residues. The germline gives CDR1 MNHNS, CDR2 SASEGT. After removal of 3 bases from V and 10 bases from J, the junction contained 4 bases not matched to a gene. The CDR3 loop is CASSEVTGVAFF. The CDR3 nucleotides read TGTGCCAGCAGTGAGGTGACAGGGGTAGCTTTCTTT.

The CDR3 loop reads CASSQEGALNEQFF. CDR3 bases: TGTGCCAGTAGCCAAGAAGGGGCCCTCAATGAGCAGTTCTTC. The chain recombines TRBV19 with TRBJ2-1, with D perhaps matching TRBD1 (5 bases). CDR1 LNHDA and CDR2 SQIVND come from the germline V gene (reference sequence). CDR3 length: 14 amino acids. V gave up 6 bases and J gave up 6 bases, with 15 bases separating them. Using reference TRBV19 and TRBJ2-1 for the parts outside the CDR3, the full variable domain is DGGITQSPKYLFRKEGQNVTLSCEQNLNHDAMYWYRQDPGQGLRLIYYSQIVNDFQKGDIAEGYSVSREKKESFPLTVTSAQKNPTAFYLCASSQEGALNEQFFGPGTRLTVL.

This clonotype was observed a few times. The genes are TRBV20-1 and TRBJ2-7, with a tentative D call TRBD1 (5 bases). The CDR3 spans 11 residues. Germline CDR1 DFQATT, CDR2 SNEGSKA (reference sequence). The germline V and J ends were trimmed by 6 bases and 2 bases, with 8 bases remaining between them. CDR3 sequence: CSARAPYEQYF. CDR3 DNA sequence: TGCAGTGCCAGGGCCCCCTACGAGCAGTACTTC.

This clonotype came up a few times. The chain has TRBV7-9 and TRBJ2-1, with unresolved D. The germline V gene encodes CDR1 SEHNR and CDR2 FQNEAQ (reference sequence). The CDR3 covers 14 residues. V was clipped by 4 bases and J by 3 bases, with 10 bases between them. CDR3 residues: CASSSNWGYNEQFF. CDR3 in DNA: TGTGCCAGCAGCTCTAATTGGGGCTACAATGAGCAGTTCTTC.

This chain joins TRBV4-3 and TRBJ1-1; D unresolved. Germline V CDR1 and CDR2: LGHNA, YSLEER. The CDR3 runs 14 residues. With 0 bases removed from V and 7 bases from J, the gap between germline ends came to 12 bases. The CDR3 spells CASSQDLGDYEAFF. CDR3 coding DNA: TGCGCCAGCAGCCAAGATCTTGGTGACTATGAAGCTTTCTTT.

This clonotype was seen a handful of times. In DNA, the CDR3 is TGTGCCAGCAGCTCAAGATCCTACGAGCAGTACTTC. Its translation is CASSSRSYEQYF. The chain combines TRBV7-2 with TRBJ2-7; no definite D call. V was pared by 4 bases and J by 1 base, with 5 bases between. CDR1 is SGHTA and CDR2 is FQGNSA in the germline V gene. This CDR3 is built from 12 residues.

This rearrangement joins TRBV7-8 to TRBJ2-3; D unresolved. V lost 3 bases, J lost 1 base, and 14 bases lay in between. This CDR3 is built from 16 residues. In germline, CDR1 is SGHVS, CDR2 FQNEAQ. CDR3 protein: CASSFGVRRRTDTQYF. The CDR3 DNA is TGTGCCAGCAGCTTTGGGGTGCGTCGGCGCACAGATACGCAGTATTTT.

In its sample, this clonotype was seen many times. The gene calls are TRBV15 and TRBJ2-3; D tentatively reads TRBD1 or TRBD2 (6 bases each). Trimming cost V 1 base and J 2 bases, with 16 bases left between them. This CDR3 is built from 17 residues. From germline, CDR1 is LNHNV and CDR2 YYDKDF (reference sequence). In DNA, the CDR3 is TGTGCCACCAGCAGAGGGGGGAACGGGGGCCTCACAGATACGCAGTATTTT. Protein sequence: CATSRGGNGGLTDTQYF.

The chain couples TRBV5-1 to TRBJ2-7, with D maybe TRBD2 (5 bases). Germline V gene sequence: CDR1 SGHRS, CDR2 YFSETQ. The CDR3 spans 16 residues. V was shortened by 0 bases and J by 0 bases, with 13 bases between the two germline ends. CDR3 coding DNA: TGCGCCAGCAGCTTGGGGGAGACGACGGACTCCTACGAGCAGTACGTC. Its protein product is CASSLGETTDSYEQYV.

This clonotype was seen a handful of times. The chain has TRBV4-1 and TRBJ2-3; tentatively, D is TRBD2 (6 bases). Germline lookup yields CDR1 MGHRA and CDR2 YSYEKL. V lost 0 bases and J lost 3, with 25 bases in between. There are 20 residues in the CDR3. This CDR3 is CASSQDRLAVVIGRTDTQYF. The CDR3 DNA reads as TGCGCCAGCAGCCAAGATCGGTTAGCGGTGGTAATTGGGCGGACAGATACGCAGTATTTT.

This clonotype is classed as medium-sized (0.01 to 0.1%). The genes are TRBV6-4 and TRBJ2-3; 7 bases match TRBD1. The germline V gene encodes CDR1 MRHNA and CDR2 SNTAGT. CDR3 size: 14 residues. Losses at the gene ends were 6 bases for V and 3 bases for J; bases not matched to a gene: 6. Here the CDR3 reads CASSPGQATDTQYF. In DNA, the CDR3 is TGTGCCAGCAGCCCTGGACAGGCAACAGATACGCAGTATTTT.

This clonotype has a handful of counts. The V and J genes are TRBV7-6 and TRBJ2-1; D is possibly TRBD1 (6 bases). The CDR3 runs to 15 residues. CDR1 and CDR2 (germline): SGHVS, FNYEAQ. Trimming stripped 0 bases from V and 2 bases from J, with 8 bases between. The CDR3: CASSLAGTPYNEQFF. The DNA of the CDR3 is TGTGCCAGCAGCTTAGCTGGGACACCCTACAATGAGCAGTTCTTC. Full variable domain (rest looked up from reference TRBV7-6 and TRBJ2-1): GAGVSQSPRYKVTKRGQDVALRCDPISGHVSLYWYRQALGQGPEFLTYFNYEAQQDKSGLPNDRFSAERPEGSISTLTIQRTEQRDSAMYRCASSLAGTPYNEQFFGPGTRLTVL.